The subject of this entry is one TCR beta chain. Its antigen is unknown. These data are taken from a study of OX40 agonist ivuxolimab in advanced cancers. Systemic immunosuppression or autoimmune disease history was grounds to exclude patients. General study points: In general, CD8+ T cells held more expanded clones than CD4+ did, on average. At 0.1 to 3.0 mg/kg and by week 6, CD4+ and CD8+ T cells in the blood had expanded clonally.

Assay: immunoSEQ multiplex PCR; the TCRdb copy retains only in-frame clones and omits some. The sample yields about 79,000 clones, approximately 80% seen once. The CDR3 runs to 15 residues. This chain connects TRBV21-1 to TRBJ2-7; the table's D call, TRBD1, was not checked against the DNA. TRBV21-1 is labeled a pseudogene. The sequenced sample was CD4+ or CD8+ T cells sorted from blood, obtained in a trial of the OX40 agonist ivuxolimab. The source of this sequence is an adult with an advanced solid tumor such as melanoma, head and neck, liver or kidney cancer. CDR3 coding DNA: TGTGCCAGCAGCACCTATACCCGCCCAGGGATTGGGCAGTACTTC. Translating gives CASSTYTRPGIGQYF.